A single sample is the source of the 22 T cell receptor beta chains below, sequenced in a study of naive and memory T cell subsets. Both TRBC1 and TRBC2 were covered by a beta constant-region primer of two equimolar oligonucleotides. Ligated cDNA was amplified by four rounds of PCR with nested alpha and beta constant-region primers and SP2. MiXCR, applied by TCRdb to the UMI-ligation and nested PCR reads, yields one record per CDR3 protein. The table has over 130,000 distinct CDR3 sequences, approximately 18% seen once; the top ten hold roughly 0.63%. Study-wide results and caveats: Naive repertoires, especially CD8, held a few larger clonotypes, possibly memory cells re-expressing CD45RA.

These TCRs are of unknown antigen specificity. Sequences were obtained from naive CD8+ T cells from blood. The receptors stem from a human donor in good health.

This clonotype was seen a few times. The CDR3 region has the DNA TGTGCCAGCAGTTTATTGCCGACAGGGGGGCAGACCCAGTACTTC. It encodes CASSLLPTGGQTQYF. This rearrangement joins TRBV28 to TRBJ2-5, with TRBD1 identical over 9 bases. Unmatched junction bases numbered 6, after V lost 1 base and J lost 6 bases. This CDR3 contains 15 residues. The V gene's germline CDR1 is MDHEN and CDR2 SYDVKM.

This clonotype occurred a few times. The chain combines TRBV27 with TRBJ1-1; no firm D call. Trimming left V 5 bases short and J 1 base short, with 11 bases between. CDR3 length equals 14 residues. Germline V gene lookup returns CDR1 MNHEY and CDR2 SMNVEV (reference sequence). CDR3 loop: CASSPGRTNTEAFF. CDR3 coding DNA: TGTGCCAGCAGTCCCGGGAGGACGAACACTGAAGCTTTCTTT.

This clonotype was detected a few times. The chain uses TRBV27 and TRBJ1-1; 7 bases fit TRBD1. The trim removed 3 bases at V and 1 base at J, leaving 2 bases unmatched. Per the germline V gene, CDR1 is MNHEY and CDR2 is SMNVEV (reference sequence). The CDR3 totals 14 residues. The CDR3 DNA reads as TGTGCCAGCAGTTTGGGACAGACGAACACTGAAGCTTTCTTT. Protein product: CASSLGQTNTEAFF.

This clonotype has only a few counts. This sequence joins TRBV12-3 or TRBV12-4 and TRBJ1-2; 8 nucleotides align to TRBD1. V trimming: 5 bases; J trimming: 3 bases; junction bases outside the gene matches: 8. This CDR3 has 15 amino acids. CDR3 in amino acids: CASSPPPGGDYGYTF. In DNA, the CDR3 is TGTGCCAGCAGTCCCCCCCCAGGGGGCGACTATGGCTACACCTTC.

This clonotype was detected a few times. V gene TRBV10-1 combines with J gene TRBJ2-1; tentative D call: TRBD2 (6 bases). This CDR3 has 14 residues. The ends were cut back, 0 bases at V and 8 bases at J, with 11 bases in the middle. Per the germline V gene, CDR1 is WNHNN and CDR2 is SYGVQD (reference sequence). In DNA form, the CDR3 reads TGCGCCAGCAGTGAGTCAGGAGGGACCGATGAGCAGTTCTTC. Its translation: CASSESGGTDEQFF.

CDR3 in DNA: TGTGCCAGCAGGGGCGGGAGTTCGAACACCGGGGAGCTGTTTTTT. It codes for CASRGGSSNTGELFF. The J gene is TRBJ2-2, the V gene TRBV7-9, with 7 bases fitting TRBD2. In germline, CDR1 is SEHNR, CDR2 FQNEAQ (reference sequence). J was trimmed by 0 bases and V by 6 bases; bases with no gene match: 4. CDR3 length: 15 amino acids. Full variable domain (outside the CDR3, taken from reference TRBV7-9 and TRBJ2-2): DTGVSQNPRHKITKRGQNVTFRCDPISEHNRLYWYRQTLGQGPEFLTYFQNEAQLEKSRLLSDRFSAERPKGSFSTLEIQRTEQGDSAMYLCASRGGSSNTGELFFGEGSRLTVL.

V is TRBV28 and J is TRBJ2-7; D possibly uses TRBD1 or TRBD2 (5 bases each). The V end lost 5 bases, the J end lost 2 bases, and 10 bases lay between the germline ends. The germline gives CDR1 MDHEN, CDR2 SYDVKM. This CDR3 has 13 amino acids. The CDR3 spells CASSGTYAYEQYF. The CDR3 coding sequence is TGTGCCAGCAGTGGGACGTACGCCTACGAGCAGTACTTC. The full variable domain, with the rest looked up from reference TRBV28 and TRBJ2-7, is DVKVTQSSRYLVKRTGEKVFLECVQDMDHENMFWYRQDPGLGLRLIYFSYDVKMKEKGDIPEGYSVSREKKERFSLILESASTNQTSMYLCASSGTYAYEQYFGPGTRLTVT.

There are a few counts of this clonotype. V usage is TRBV7-9 and J usage is TRBJ2-3; 9 bases map to TRBD1. This CDR3 has 17 residues. CDR1 SEHNR and CDR2 FQNEAQ come from the germline V gene (reference sequence). Unmatched junction bases numbered 9, after V lost 2 bases and J lost 3 bases. The CDR3 is CASSLTGGTGKTDTQYF. The DNA for the CDR3 is TGTGCCAGCAGCTTAACCGGCGGGACAGGGAAAACAGATACGCAGTATTTT.

This chain joins TRBV7-9 and TRBJ2-1; 9 bases match TRBD1. This CDR3 has 16 residues. Germline CDR1 and CDR2: SEHNR and FQNEAQ (reference sequence). J was trimmed by 2 bases and V by 5 bases; bases with no gene match: 7. This CDR3 is CASSLSGQGTYNEQFF. The DNA for the CDR3 is TGTGCCAGCAGCCTATCCGGACAGGGGACCTACAATGAGCAGTTCTTC.

The J gene is TRBJ2-7, the V gene TRBV6-2 or TRBV6-3; no clear D gene. Trimming shortened V by 2 bases and J by 2 bases, and 10 bases separated the two germline ends. Germline CDR1 reads MNHEY; CDR2 reads SVGEGT. The CDR3 has 14 amino acids. This chain's CDR3 is CASSYPVLTYEQYF. The CDR3 region has the DNA TGTGCCAGCAGTTACCCAGTACTAACCTACGAGCAGTACTTC.

This clonotype was counted between two and nine times. The V gene is TRBV10-3, the J gene TRBJ2-7, with 8 bases aligning to TRBD2. The CDR3 runs 17 residues. Germline CDR1 ENHRY, CDR2 SYGVKD. The trim removed 0 bases at V and 0 bases at J, leaving 7 bases unmatched. The CDR3 protein is CAISESHSGIYSYEQYF. The CDR3 nucleotides read TGTGCCATCAGTGAGTCGCATAGCGGGATATACTCCTACGAGCAGTACTTC.

V gene TRBV28 combines with J gene TRBJ2-7; 7 bases are shared with TRBD2. Germline V CDR1 and CDR2: MDHEN, SYDVKM. After removal of 6 bases from V and 3 bases from J, the junction contained 8 bases not matched to a gene. The CDR3 extends over 14 amino acids. Here the CDR3 reads CASSLAGLLYEQYF. The DNA of the CDR3 is TGTGCCAGCAGCTTAGCGGGCCTCCTCTACGAGCAGTACTTC.

This sequence joins TRBV29-1 and TRBJ2-7, with D maybe TRBD2 (6 bases). The CDR3 has 14 residues. V was pared by 7 bases and J by 4 bases, with 20 bases between. CDR1 SQVTM and CDR2 ANQGSEA come from the germline V gene. CDR3 loop: CSAAIKGRPYEQYF. CDR3 DNA sequence: TGCAGCGCCGCCATTAAGGGGAGGCCTTACGAGCAGTACTTC.

Only a few counts were recorded for this clonotype. The chain combines TRBV11-2 with TRBJ2-7, with D unclear. Trimming cost V 1 base and J 10 bases, with 14 bases left between them. The CDR3 is 13 residues long. Germline V gives CDR1 SGHAT, CDR2 FQNNGV. The CDR3 here is CASSLGPQFHQYF. CDR3 bases: TGTGCCAGCAGCTTAGGTCCGCAGTTTCATCAGTACTTC. The entire variable domain, with the rest obtained from reference TRBV11-2 and TRBJ2-7, is as follows: EAGVAQSPRYKIIEKRQSVAFWCNPISGHATLYWYQQILGQGPKLLIQFQNNGVVDDSQLPKDRFSAERLKGVDSTLKIQPAKLEDSAVYLCASSLGPQFHQYFGPGTRLTVT.

This clonotype was counted a few times. The rearrangement joins TRBV6-6 to TRBJ2-1; possibly TRBD2 for D (6 bases). CDR1 is MNHNY and CDR2 is SVGAGI in the germline V gene (reference sequence). The CDR3 is 14 residues long. V was shortened by 8 bases and J by 7 bases, with 18 bases between the two germline ends. CDR3 loop: CASEMGGLGNEQFF. Here the CDR3 DNA reads TGTGCCAGCGAGATGGGGGGATTGGGAAATGAGCAGTTCTTC.

The J gene is TRBJ2-1, the V gene TRBV6-5; TRBD2 matches at 10 bases. Germline V lookup: CDR1 MNHEY, CDR2 SVGAGI. With 5 bases clipped from V and 4 bases from J, the junction kept 5 bases outside the gene matches. The CDR3 runs 15 residues. The CDR3 reads CASSPGLAQYNEQFF. The DNA for the CDR3 is TGTGCCAGCAGTCCGGGACTAGCGCAATACAATGAGCAGTTCTTC.

The chain recombines TRBV27 with TRBJ1-1; no reliable D call. This CDR3 contains 17 residues. Trimming stripped 5 bases from V and 1 base from J, with 20 bases between. Germline lookup yields CDR1 MNHEY and CDR2 SMNVEV (reference sequence). The CDR3 DNA sequence: TGTGCCAGCAGTAATAGCCCGCGAGGTTGGGGGAACACTGAAGCTTTCTTT. Protein product: CASSNSPRGWGNTEAFF.

In its sample, this clonotype was seen a few times. The chain combines TRBV7-2 with TRBJ2-7; 10 bases agree with TRBD1. The CDR3 sequence is 14 residues long. Germline V CDR1 and CDR2: SGHTA, FQGNSA. Trimming cost V 5 bases and J 4 bases; bases outside gene matches: 5. The CDR3: CASSIGTGVYEQYF. Here the CDR3 DNA reads TGTGCCAGCAGCATAGGGACAGGGGTTTACGAGCAGTACTTC.

This clonotype occurred a few times. This chain joins TRBV20-1 and TRBJ2-7; D remains ambiguous. The CDR3 is 11 amino acids. CDR1 and CDR2 from the germline V gene are DFQATT and SNEGSKA (reference sequence). V lost 7 bases and J 4 bases, leaving 11 bases between the germline ends. CDR3 residues: CSVLDGYEQYF. Here the CDR3 DNA reads TGCAGTGTATTGGACGGGTACGAGCAGTACTTC.

The V call is TRBV6-5, the J call TRBJ1-1; the D gene is possibly TRBD1 (6 bases). This CDR3 spans 15 amino acids. The germline V and J ends were trimmed by 4 bases and 0 bases, with 12 bases remaining between them. The germline V gene has CDR1 MNHEY and CDR2 SVGAGI. The CDR3: CASSFHRDLNTEAFF. CDR3 bases: TGTGCCAGCAGTTTCCACAGGGATTTGAACACTGAAGCTTTCTTT.

This clonotype was recorded at least ten times. The chain joins TRBV4-1 to TRBJ1-2, with 10 bases identical to TRBD1. V was pared by 2 bases and J by 3 bases, with 9 bases of the junction left unmatched. CDR1 and CDR2 from the germline V gene are MGHRA and YSYEKL. This CDR3 comprises 17 residues. The CDR3 loop is CASSQPTGQGTDYGYTF. Written as DNA, the CDR3 is TGCGCCAGCAGCCAACCAACGGGACAGGGGACCGACTATGGCTACACCTTC.

This clonotype was found a few times. This rearrangement joins TRBV30 to TRBJ2-7; D not certain. The CDR3 spans 10 residues. V was shortened by 0 bases and J by 6 bases, with 3 bases between the two germline ends. The V gene's germline CDR1 is GTSNPN and CDR2 SVGIG (reference sequence). DNA for the CDR3: TGTGCCTGGAGTGTACGCGAGCAGTACTTC. Amino acids: CAWSVREQYF.